This T cell receptor (beta chain) is drawn from a study of beta chain features in type 1 diabetes. CD45RO/CCR7/CD25/CD127/CD95/CD27 sorting isolated CD4+ naive, central memory, regulatory and stem cell-like memory cells. Overall study findings and caveats: When VDJ junctions were examined, type 1 diabetes patients showed fewer insertions and more deletions.

This CDR3 comprises 14 residues. With V trimmed by 6 bases and J by 4 bases, 8 bases remained unmatched. Germline V gene data show CDR1 as SEHNR and CDR2 as FQNEAQ (reference sequence). On this clone: Its target is not known.

Reverse transcription of all isolated RNA meant that expressed TCRB transcripts were sequenced. Assay used: immunoSEQ multiplex PCR; TCRdb lists only in-frame clones, some missing. The table records around 500,000 clones, over 10% of them present only once. This receptor was identified in a young woman in good health. Input material: naive CD4+ T cells from blood. The chain recombines TRBV7-9 with TRBJ1-1, with TRBD1 matching over 7 bases. The CDR3 region has the DNA TGTGCCAGCAGTCCCGGACAGGTCGGCACTGAAGCTTTCTTT. Its protein is CASSPGQVGTEAFF.